These 21 T cell receptor beta chains were sequenced from one sample in a study of OX40 agonist ivuxolimab in advanced cancers. Only in-frame clones appear in the TCRdb table, and some are missing; sequencing was by immunoSEQ multiplex PCR. This repertoire shows tens of thousands of clones, approximately 80% found once; its top ten account for about 13%. Sequences were derived from CD4+ or CD8+ T cells sorted from blood, sampled in a trial of the OX40 agonist ivuxolimab. Receptors were obtained from an adult with an advanced solid tumor such as melanoma, head and neck, liver or kidney cancer.

V is TRBV6-1 and J is TRBJ2-1; no definite D call. V was pared by 2 bases and J by 8 bases, with 16 bases between. This CDR3 is built from 15 residues. The germline CDR1 and CDR2 sequences are MNHNS and SASEGT. CDR3 bases: TGTGCCAGCAGTGAATGGGCTACCTCCTGGGATGAGCAGTTCTTC. Its protein is CASSEWATSWDEQFF.

This rearrangement joins TRBV6-1 to TRBJ1-1; TRBD1 is a possible D gene (6 bases). This CDR3 region has 16 residues. V lost 3 bases to trimming and J lost 1 base, with 15 bases between them. Germline V gene lookup returns CDR1 MNHNS and CDR2 SASEGT. The CDR3 protein is CASSDPPGHRNTEAFF. CDR3 nucleotide sequence: TGTGCCAGCAGTGACCCTCCGGGACACAGGAACACTGAAGCTTTCTTT.

The gene calls are TRBV5-5 and TRBJ1-3; D call uncertain. The germline CDR1 and CDR2 sequences are SGHKS and YYEKEE (reference sequence). The V and J ends lost 9 bases and 2 bases respectively, with 12 bases between them. This CDR3 is 13 amino acids long. The CDR3 region is CATLNVPGNTIYF. DNA of the CDR3: TGTGCCACCTTGAACGTCCCTGGAAACACCATATATTTT. The full variable domain, rest sourced from reference TRBV5-5 and TRBJ1-3, is DAGVTQSPTHLIKTRGQQVTLRCSPISGHKSVSWYQQVLGQGPQFIFQYYEKEERGRGNFPDRFSARQFPNYSSELNVNALLLGDSALYLCATLNVPGNTIYFGEGSWLTVV.

The chain employs TRBV9 and TRBJ1-6; D is undetermined. The CDR3 is 12 residues long. V lost 4 bases, J lost 9 bases, and 8 bases lay in between. CDR1 and CDR2 (germline): SGDLS, YYNGEE. The CDR3 DNA follows: TGTGCCAGCAGCTCGTTTGGTTCACCCCTCCACTTT. Its translation: CASSSFGSPLHF.

This clone is categorized as medium-sized. The chain combines TRBV11-2 with TRBJ2-7; 7 bases are a match to TRBD1. This CDR3 region has 18 residues. The germline CDR1 and CDR2 sequences are SGHAT and FQNNGV. V lost 5 bases, J lost 1 base, and 17 bases stayed unmatched. The CDR3 is CASSLAGTALGRSYEQYF. DNA for the CDR3: TGTGCCAGCAGCCTAGCCGGGACAGCATTAGGGCGGTCCTACGAGCAGTACTTC.

This chain joins TRBV28 and TRBJ2-7, with D possibly being TRBD2 (5 bases). Deletions cut 6 bases from V and 1 base from J, with 13 bases between. The CDR3 sequence is 14 residues long. Germline V gene lookup returns CDR1 MDHEN and CDR2 SYDVKM. This chain's CDR3 is CASSPDFNSYEQYF. The DNA of the CDR3 is TGTGCCAGCAGCCCGGACTTTAATTCCTACGAGCAGTACTTC.

The CDR3 is CASSSRVSPLAKNIQYF. In DNA form, the CDR3 reads TGTGCCAGTAGTAGTCGGGTTAGCCCTCTAGCCAAAAACATTCAGTACTTC. This rearrangement joins TRBV19 to TRBJ2-4; D remains unclear. The CDR3 length is 17 residues. Germline V gene lookup returns CDR1 LNHDA and CDR2 SQIVND (reference sequence). The ends were cut back, 4 bases at V and 0 bases at J, with 16 bases in the middle. Together with reference TRBV19 and TRBJ2-4, the CDR3 gives the full variable domain: DGGITQSPKYLFRKEGQNVTLSCEQNLNHDAMYWYRQDPGQGLRLIYYSQIVNDFQKGDIAEGYSVSREKKESFPLTVTSAQKNPTAFYLCASSSRVSPLAKNIQYFGAGTRLSVL.

V gene TRBV6-1 combines with J gene TRBJ2-7, with 7 positions matching TRBD1. The germline V gene encodes CDR1 MNHNS and CDR2 SASEGT. This CDR3 is built from 14 residues. The ends lost 4 bases at V and 3 bases at J; junction bases unmatched: 6. The chain's CDR3 is CASSAGGIVYEQYF. Here the CDR3 DNA reads TGTGCCAGCAGTGCAGGGGGTATTGTCTACGAGCAGTACTTC.

This clone was seen more than once but under ten times. J is TRBJ2-7 and V is TRBV10-1; no clear D. V shed 11 bases and J shed 8 bases, with 10 bases lying between them. There are 9 residues in the CDR3. Germline V lookup: CDR1 WNHNN, CDR2 SYGVQD (reference sequence). This CDR3 is CASLRKQYF. The DNA for the CDR3 is TGCGCCTCCTTACGGAAGCAGTACTTC.

The rearrangement joins TRBV10-2 to TRBJ1-1; D unresolved. Germline CDR1 is WSHSY and CDR2 is SAAADI. Trimming removed 3 bases at V and 3 bases at J, with 8 bases between. The CDR3 is made up of 13 amino acids. The CDR3 region is CASSEVHYTEAFF. The CDR3 coding sequence is TGCGCCAGCAGTGAAGTTCACTACACTGAAGCTTTCTTT.

The chain recombines TRBV21-1 with TRBJ1-1; the table's D call, TRBD1, was not checked against the DNA. TRBV21-1 is a known pseudogene. CDR3 length: 17 residues. CDR3 DNA sequence: TGTGCCAGCAGGGGGACAGCCAGAGTCCCACTGAACACTGAAGCTTTCTTT. Translation: CASRGTARVPLNTEAFF.

This clone has just a few counts. The chain carries TRBV7-9 and TRBJ2-5; TRBD1 aligns across 10 bases. CDR3 length: 16 amino acids. J gave up 5 bases and V 3 bases, and 9 bases lay outside the gene matches. Germline CDR1 and CDR2: SEHNR and FQNEAQ (reference sequence). The CDR3 region has the DNA TGTGCCAGCAGCTTCCAAGCCCCGGGACAGGGGGAGACCCAGTACTTC. This encodes CASSFQAPGQGETQYF.

This chain links TRBV28 with TRBJ1-5; TRBD1 agrees at 9 bases. V dropped 5 bases and J dropped 7; count of bases not matched to a gene: 12. CDR3 length: 16 residues. In germline, CDR1 is MDHEN, CDR2 SYDVKM. The CDR3 nucleotides are TGTGCCAGCAGTCCGCACCGGGACAGGGTGAGACAGCCCCAGCATTTT. It is translated as CASSPHRDRVRQPQHF.

The chain uses TRBV6-5 and TRBJ1-1, with a weak D call TRBD1 (6 bases). The CDR3 covers 14 residues. The V end was cut by 7 bases, the J end by 5 bases, with 17 bases between. Looked up from germline, CDR1 is MNHEY and CDR2 is SVGAGI. CDR3 sequence reads: CASTKEGVWTEAFF. The CDR3 nucleotides read TGTGCCAGCACCAAAGAGGGGGTCTGGACTGAAGCTTTCTTT.

The chain has TRBV5-1 and TRBJ2-7; no clear D gene. CDR1 SGHRS and CDR2 YFSETQ come from the germline V gene. V was pared by 1 base and J by 0 bases, with 8 bases between. The CDR3 runs to 14 residues. Written as DNA, the CDR3 is TGCGCCAGCAGCTTGAGGAGCAGCTCCTACGAGCAGTACTTC. It encodes CASSLRSSSYEQYF.

J is TRBJ2-7 and V is TRBV18; TRBD2 matches 7 bases. Looked up from germline, CDR1 is KGHSH and CDR2 is LQKENI. Trimming cost V 2 bases and J 0 bases; bases outside gene matches: 10. The CDR3 totals 17 residues. This chain's CDR3 is CASSPNPAGLSSYEQYF. CDR3 in DNA: TGTGCCAGCTCACCAAATCCAGCGGGACTGAGCTCCTACGAGCAGTACTTC. Combining the CDR3 with reference TRBV18 and TRBJ2-7 gives the whole variable domain NAGVMQNPRHLVRRRGQEARLRCSPMKGHSHVYWYRQLPEEGLKFMVYLQKENIIDESGMPKERFSAEFPKEGPSILRIQQVVRGDSAAYFCASSPNPAGLSSYEQYFGPGTRLTVT.

This clone came up a few times. The chain uses TRBV30 and TRBJ1-1; no firm D call. This CDR3 region has 13 residues. V was pared by 4 bases and J by 3 bases, with 12 bases between. Germline V lookup: CDR1 GTSNPN, CDR2 SVGIG (reference sequence). CDR3 bases: TGTGCCTGGACCGAGGGAACTCACACTGAAGCTTTCTTT. This sequence encodes CAWTEGTHTEAFF.

The chain combines TRBV30 with TRBJ1-2; D not resolved. The CDR3 has 14 amino acids. V shed 2 bases and J shed 1 base, with 11 bases lying between them. The germline V gene encodes CDR1 GTSNPN and CDR2 SVGIG (reference sequence). CDR3: CAWSRSEDNYGYTF. DNA of the CDR3: TGTGCCTGGAGTAGGTCAGAAGATAACTATGGCTACACCTTC.

The V gene is TRBV15, the J gene TRBJ1-5; no clear D gene. Trimming removed 1 base from V and 7 bases from J, with 8 bases in between. Germline assignment: CDR1 LNHNV and CDR2 YYDKDF (reference sequence). This CDR3 has 13 residues. The CDR3 DNA is TGTGCCACCAGCAGAGGGGGTGGGCAGCCCCAGCATTTT. It codes for CATSRGGGQPQHF.

J is TRBJ1-4 and V is TRBV11-2; D uncertain. V shed 4 bases and J shed 6 bases, with 9 bases lying between them. The germline V gene encodes CDR1 SGHAT and CDR2 FQNNGV. The CDR3 is 13 amino acids. The CDR3 reads CASSSPVDEKLFF. The CDR3 DNA follows: TGTGCCAGCAGCTCACCAGTAGATGAAAAACTGTTTTTT.

V usage is TRBV2 and J usage is TRBJ2-1; tentative D call: TRBD1 (6 bases). The V end lost 6 bases, the J end lost 3 bases, and 15 bases lay between the germline ends. CDR1 is SNHLY and CDR2 is FYNNEI in the germline V gene. The CDR3 consists of 15 residues. The CDR3 nucleotides read TGTGCCAGCAGCTTAAGGGGGACAAACTACAATGAGCAGTTCTTC. It codes for CASSLRGTNYNEQFF.